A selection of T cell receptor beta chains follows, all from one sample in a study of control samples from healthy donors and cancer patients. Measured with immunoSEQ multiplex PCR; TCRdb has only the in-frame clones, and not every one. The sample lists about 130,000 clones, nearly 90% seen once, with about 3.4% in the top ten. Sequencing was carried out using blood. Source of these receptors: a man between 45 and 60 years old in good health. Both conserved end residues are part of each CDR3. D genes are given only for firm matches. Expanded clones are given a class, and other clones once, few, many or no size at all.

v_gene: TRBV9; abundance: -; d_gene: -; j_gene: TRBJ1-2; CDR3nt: TGTGCCAGCAGCGCCCCAGATTCTACCCATGGCTATGGCTACACCTTC; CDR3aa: CASSAPDSTHGYGYTF
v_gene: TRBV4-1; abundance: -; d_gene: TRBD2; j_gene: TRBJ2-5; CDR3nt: TGCGCCAGCAGGGGTCTGCGGGGGGGTTGGGAGACCCAGTACTTC; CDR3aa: CASRGLRGGWETQYF
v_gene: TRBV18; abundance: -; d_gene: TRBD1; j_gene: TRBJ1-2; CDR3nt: TGTGCCAGCTCGGACAGGGGCGCCTCTAACTATGGCTACACCTTC; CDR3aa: CASSDRGASNYGYTF
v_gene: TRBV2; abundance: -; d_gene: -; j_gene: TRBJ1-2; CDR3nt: TGTGCCAGCAGTGGAGGTCAGCCCCGTAACTATGGCTACACCTTC; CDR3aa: CASSGGQPRNYGYTF
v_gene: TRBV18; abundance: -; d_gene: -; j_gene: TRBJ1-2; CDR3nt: TGTGCCAGCTCACCCCAGGACGACTATGGCTACACCTTC; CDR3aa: CASSPQDDYGYTF
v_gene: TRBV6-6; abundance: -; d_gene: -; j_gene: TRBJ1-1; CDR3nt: TGTGCCAGCAGTTACTCGAGGGGTGGGGCTGAAGCTTTCTTT; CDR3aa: CASSYSRGGAEAFF
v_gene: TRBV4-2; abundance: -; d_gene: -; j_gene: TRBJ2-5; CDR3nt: TGTGCCAGCAGCCAAGATTTATCTTTAGAGGAAGGAGAGACCCAGTACTTC; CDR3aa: CASSQDLSLEEGETQYF
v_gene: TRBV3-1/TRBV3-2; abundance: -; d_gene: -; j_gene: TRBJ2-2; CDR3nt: TGTGCCAGCAGCCAAGATCAGTTAGGGGGTAGGTCCCTAACCGGGGAGCTGTTTTTT; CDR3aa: CASSQDQLGGRSLTGELFF
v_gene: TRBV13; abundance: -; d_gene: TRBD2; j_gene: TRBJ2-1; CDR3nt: TGTGCCAGCAGCTCCGGGACTAGCGATGGGGAGCAGTTCTTC; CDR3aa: CASSSGTSDGEQFF
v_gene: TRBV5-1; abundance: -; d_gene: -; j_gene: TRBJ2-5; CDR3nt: TGCGCCAGCAGCTTAGCTGTTTCCCAAGAGACCCAGTACTTC; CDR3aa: CASSLAVSQETQYF
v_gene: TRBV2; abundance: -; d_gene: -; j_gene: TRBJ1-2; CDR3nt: TGTGCCAGCAGCGCACAGGGTGCCTATGGCTACACCTTC; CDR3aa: CASSAQGAYGYTF
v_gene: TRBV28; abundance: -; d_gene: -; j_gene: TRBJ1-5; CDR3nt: TGTGCCAGCAGACCCAGTAATCAGCCCCAGCATTTT; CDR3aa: CASRPSNQPQHF
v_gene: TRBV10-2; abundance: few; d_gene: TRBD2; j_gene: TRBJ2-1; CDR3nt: TGCGCCAGCTACGGGACTAGCTTTACTAATGAGCAGTTCTTC; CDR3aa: CASYGTSFTNEQFF
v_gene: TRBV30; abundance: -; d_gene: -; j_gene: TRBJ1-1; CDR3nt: TGTGCCTGGAGTGGAAGGCGAGTTGAAGCTTTCTTT; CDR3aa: CAWSGRRVEAFF
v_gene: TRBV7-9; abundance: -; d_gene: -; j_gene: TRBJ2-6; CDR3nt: TGTGCCAGCAGCTCTAACAGAATTTCATCTGGGGCCAACGTCCTGACTTTC; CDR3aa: CASSSNRISSGANVLTF
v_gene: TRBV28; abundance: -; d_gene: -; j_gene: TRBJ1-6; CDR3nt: TGTGCCAGCAGCTCTGTCTCCAGGGGTCGCAGTGATTCACCCCTCCACTTT; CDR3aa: CASSSVSRGRSDSPLHF
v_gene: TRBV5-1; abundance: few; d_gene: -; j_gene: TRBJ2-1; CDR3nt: TGCGCCAGCAGCTTACAGGGTAATGAGCAGTTCTTC; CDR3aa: CASSLQGNEQFF
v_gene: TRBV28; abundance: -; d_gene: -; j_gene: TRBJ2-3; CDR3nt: TGTGCCAGCAGTTTACGGCCCGGGGGCCCAGATACGCAGTATTTT; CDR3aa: CASSLRPGGPDTQYF
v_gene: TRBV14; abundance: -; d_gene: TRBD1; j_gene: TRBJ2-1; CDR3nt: TGTGCCAGCAGCCGACAGGGGGCCGGCTACAATGAGCAGTTCTTC; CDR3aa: CASSRQGAGYNEQFF
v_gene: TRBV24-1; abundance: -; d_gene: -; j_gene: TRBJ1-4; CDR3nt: TGTGCCACCAGTGACTCAGGGATGGCTAATGAAAAACTGTTTTTT; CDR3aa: CATSDSGMANEKLFF
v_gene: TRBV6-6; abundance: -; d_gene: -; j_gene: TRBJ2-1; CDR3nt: TGTGCCAGCAGTCAACCCGGGCCCTACCTCTCGGGCTCCTACAATGAGCAGTTCTTC; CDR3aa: CASSQPGPYLSGSYNEQFF
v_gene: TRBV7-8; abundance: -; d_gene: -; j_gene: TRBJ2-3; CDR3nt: TGTGCCAGCAGCTCTCGGCGGTGGAGTACAGATACGCAGTATTTT; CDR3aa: CASSSRRWSTDTQYF
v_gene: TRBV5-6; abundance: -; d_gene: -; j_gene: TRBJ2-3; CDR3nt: TGTGCCAGCAGCCCAAGACGGGGCTCCCAGTATTTT; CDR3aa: CASSPRRGSQYF
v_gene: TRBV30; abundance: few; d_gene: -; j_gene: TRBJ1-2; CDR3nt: TGTGCCTGGAGTAAACGCCGCGTGGGGAATGGCTACACCTTC; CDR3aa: CAWSKRRVGNGYTF
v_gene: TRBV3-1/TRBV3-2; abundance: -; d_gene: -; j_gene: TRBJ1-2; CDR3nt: TGTGCCAGCAGCACCGAGCAGACTAACTATGGCTACACCTTC; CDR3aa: CASSTEQTNYGYTF
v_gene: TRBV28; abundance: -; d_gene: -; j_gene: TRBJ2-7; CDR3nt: TGTGCCAGCAGAACGAATCAGGTATTATACGGCGAGCAGTACTTC; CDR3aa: CASRTNQVLYGEQYF
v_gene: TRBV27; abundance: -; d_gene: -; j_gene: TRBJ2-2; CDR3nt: TGTGCCAGCAGTCCCTGGACACTTACGAACACCGGGGAGCTGTTTTTT; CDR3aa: CASSPWTLTNTGELFF
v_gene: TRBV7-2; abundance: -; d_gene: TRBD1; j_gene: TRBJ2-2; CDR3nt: TGTGCCAGCAGCTTCCAGGGGGCATCCGGGGAGCTGTTTTTT; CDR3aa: CASSFQGASGELFF
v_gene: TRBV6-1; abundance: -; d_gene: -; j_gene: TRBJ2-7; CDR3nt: TGTGCCAGCAGTGAAGGGCGGTTGAGCAGCAAAAGCTCCTACGAGCAGTACTTC; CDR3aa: CASSEGRLSSKSSYEQYF
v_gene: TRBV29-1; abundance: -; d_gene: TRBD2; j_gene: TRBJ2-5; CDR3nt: TGCAGCGTAAGACTAGCGGGAGTCCAAGAGACCCAGTACTTC; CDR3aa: CSVRLAGVQETQYF
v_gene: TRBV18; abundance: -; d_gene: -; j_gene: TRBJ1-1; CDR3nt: TGTGCCAGCTCTCCACCCCCGACCGGCACTGAAGCTTTCTTT; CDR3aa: CASSPPPTGTEAFF
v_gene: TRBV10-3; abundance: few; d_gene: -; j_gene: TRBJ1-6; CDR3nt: TGTGCCATCAGTGAGTCGAAGATAGCCTATAATTCACCCCTCCACTTT; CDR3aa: CAISESKIAYNSPLHF
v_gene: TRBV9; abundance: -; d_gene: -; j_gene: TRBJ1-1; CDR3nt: TGTGCCAGCAGCGTAACAGGGACCAACACTGAAGCTTTCTTT; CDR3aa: CASSVTGTNTEAFF
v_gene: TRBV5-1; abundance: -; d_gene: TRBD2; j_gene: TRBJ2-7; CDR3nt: TGCGCCAGCAGCCCCGGAGGTGGGGGGGTCGGATACGAGCAGTACTTC; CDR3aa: CASSPGGGGVGYEQYF
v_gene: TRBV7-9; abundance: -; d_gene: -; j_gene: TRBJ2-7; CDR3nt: TGTGCCAGCAGCGTCTACGGCTACGAGCAGTACTTC; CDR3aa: CASSVYGYEQYF
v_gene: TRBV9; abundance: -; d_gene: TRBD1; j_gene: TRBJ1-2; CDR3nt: TGTGCCAGCAGCGTAGGACAGGGGGCCCCCTACCAAACTATGGCTGGGGGCTACACCTTC; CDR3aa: CASSVGQGAPYQTMAGGYTF
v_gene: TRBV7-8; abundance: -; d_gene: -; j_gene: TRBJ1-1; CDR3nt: TGTGCCAGCAACCTTTGGGGGTCAGGGAGGAACACTGAAGCTTTCTTT; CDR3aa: CASNLWGSGRNTEAFF
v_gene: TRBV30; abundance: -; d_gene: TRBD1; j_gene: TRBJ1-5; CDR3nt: TGTGCCTGGAGTGATGACAGGGGGGGGAATCAGCCCCAGCATTTT; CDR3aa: CAWSDDRGGNQPQHF
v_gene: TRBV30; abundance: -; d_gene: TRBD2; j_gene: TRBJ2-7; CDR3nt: TGTGCCTGGAGTGCCCCGCGGGAGGGGCGGTACGAGCAGTACTTC; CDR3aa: CAWSAPREGRYEQYF
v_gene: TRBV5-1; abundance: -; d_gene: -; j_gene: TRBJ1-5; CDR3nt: TGCGCCAGCAGCTCCGAGGGGGGGAATCAGCCCCAGCATTTT; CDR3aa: CASSSEGGNQPQHF
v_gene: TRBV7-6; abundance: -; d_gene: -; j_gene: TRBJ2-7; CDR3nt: TGTGCCAGCAGCTTAGTACAGGACTCATCCTACGAGCAGTACTTC; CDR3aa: CASSLVQDSSYEQYF
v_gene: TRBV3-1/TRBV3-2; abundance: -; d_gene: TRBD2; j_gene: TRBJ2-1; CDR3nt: TGTGCCAGCAGCCAAGCCTTAGCGGGGGGGGATGAGCAGTTCTTC; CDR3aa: CASSQALAGGDEQFF
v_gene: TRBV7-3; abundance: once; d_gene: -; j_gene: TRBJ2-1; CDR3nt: TGTGCCAGCAGCTCCACTAGAGAGCATGAGCAGTTCTTC; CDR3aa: CASSSTREHEQFF
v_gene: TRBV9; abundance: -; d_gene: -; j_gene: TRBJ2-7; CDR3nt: TGTGCCAGCAGCTCGGCCGGGACTTCCTACGAGCAGTACTTC; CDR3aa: CASSSAGTSYEQYF
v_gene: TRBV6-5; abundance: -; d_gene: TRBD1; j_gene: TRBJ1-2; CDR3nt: TGTGCCAGCAGTCCCCGGACAGGGGCCCACTATGGCTACACCTTC; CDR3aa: CASSPRTGAHYGYTF
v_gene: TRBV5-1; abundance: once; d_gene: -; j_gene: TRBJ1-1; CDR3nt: TGCGCCAGCAGTCCGCGAGGAGGGGGGAACACTGAAGCTTTCTTT; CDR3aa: CASSPRGGGNTEAFF
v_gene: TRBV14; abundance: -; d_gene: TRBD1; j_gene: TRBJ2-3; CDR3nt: TGTGCCAGCAGCCAGCGGACAGGGGGCGCAGATACGCAGTATTTT; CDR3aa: CASSQRTGGADTQYF